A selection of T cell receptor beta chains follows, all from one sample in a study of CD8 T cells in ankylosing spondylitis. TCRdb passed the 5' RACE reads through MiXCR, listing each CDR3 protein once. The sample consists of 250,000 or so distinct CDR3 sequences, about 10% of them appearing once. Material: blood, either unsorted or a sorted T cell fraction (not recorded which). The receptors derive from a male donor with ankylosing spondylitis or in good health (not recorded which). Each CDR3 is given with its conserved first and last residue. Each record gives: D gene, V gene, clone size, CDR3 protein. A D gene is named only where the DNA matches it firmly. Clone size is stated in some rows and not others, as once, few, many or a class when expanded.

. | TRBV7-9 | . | CASSLDTHSYEQYF
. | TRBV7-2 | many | CASSVNNYGYTF
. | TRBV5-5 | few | CASSSRGGYGETQYF
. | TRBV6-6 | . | CASSYRGMELGTQYF
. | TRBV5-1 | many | CASSLESSRDTQYF
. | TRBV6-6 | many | CASSLIYEQYF
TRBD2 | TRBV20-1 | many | CSARDLQLAGAYEQYF
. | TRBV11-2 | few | CASSLVASGPYQETQYF
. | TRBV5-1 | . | CASSLITKETQYF
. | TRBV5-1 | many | CASSLAANYGYTF
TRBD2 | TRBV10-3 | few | CAISEASGTSGGARRNEQFF
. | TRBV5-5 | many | CASSFGADYGYTF
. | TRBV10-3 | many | CAIAGQQGTSTDTQYF
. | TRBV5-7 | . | CASSLARQDTQYF
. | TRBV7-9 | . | CASSLVQGGDEQYF
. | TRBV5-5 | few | CASSSPTPGKGYGYTF
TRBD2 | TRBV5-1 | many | CASSAPSGGAEGTDTQYF
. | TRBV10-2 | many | CATSIFGGELFF
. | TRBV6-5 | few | CASSYSMAGAWNTGELFF
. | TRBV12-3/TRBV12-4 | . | CASRRNHGADTQYF
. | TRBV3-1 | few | CASSQDRGDDYGYTF